Sequencing of this T cell receptor (beta chain) was carried out in a study of T cells after yellow fever vaccination. The overall study: SMART-Seq v4 Ultra Low Input handled preparation of low-cell-number fractions.

CDR1 and CDR2 (germline): SGHAT, FQNNGV. CDR3 length equals 12 residues. V lost 7 bases, J lost 7 bases, and 10 bases lay in between. Conversion of TCR transcripts into cDNA relied on 5'RACE template switching, which added a universal primer site and UMIs. Each CDR3 protein gets one entry after TCRdb re-called the 5' RACE reads with MiXCR. The sample lists around 340,000 distinct CDR3 sequences, roughly 9.4% occurring once. This clonotype was seen many times. The target antigen is unknown. Overall study findings and caveats: At 95% to 98% for CD4 and approximately 88% for CD8, most primary-vaccination clones showed up again after the booster. Peaking on day 5 versus 15, the secondary response was faster but weaker.

The material was PBMCs, obtained on the day of the first yellow fever vaccination. This clonotype was sampled from a man in his late teens or twenties who received the YFV17D yellow fever vaccine. The chain joins TRBV11-2 to TRBJ2-2, with unresolved D. CDR3 nucleotide sequence: TGTGCCAGCAACCTAGGAAACGGGGAGCTGTTTTTT. This sequence encodes CASNLGNGELFF.